This TCR beta chain was found in a study of early T cells in non-severe SARS-CoV-2 infection. Looking at the study overall: Bulk RNA from unsorted whole blood was sequenced; chains were unpaired. Broader study findings: Using VDJdb, the matching emphasized anti-spike CD8 responses while missing private and CD4 specificities.

Individual cDNA molecules received unique molecular identifiers during library preparation. TCRdb processed the 5' RACE reads anew with MiXCR; each CDR3 protein has one entry. The top ten clones hold 4% to 4.5% of a sample with about 35,000 distinct CDR3 sequences, approximately 6% of them seen once. Looked up from germline, CDR1 is SGHRS and CDR2 is YFSETQ. This CDR3 contains 14 residues. Trimming cost V 0 bases and J 0 bases, with 7 bases left between them. This clonotype was seen ten or more times. Its antigen is currently unknown. The input for sequencing was whole blood, taken at baseline. The gene calls are TRBV5-1 and TRBJ2-7; no clear D gene. This TCR came from an adult who was a healthcare worker with PCR-confirmed SARS-CoV-2 infection or an uninfected control (not recorded which). In nucleotides, the CDR3 is TGCGCCAGCAGCTTGGCGAAAAGCTCCTACGAGCAGTACTTC. Amino acid sequence: CASSLAKSSYEQYF.